The 4 T cell receptor beta chains presented below share a single source sample, sequenced in a study of shared clonotypes between healthy human individuals. Sequencing used immunoSEQ multiplex PCR; TCRdb keeps in-frame clones, though not all of them. Among about 2,500,000 clones listed, approximately 94% were seen once. Sequenced material: naive CD4+ T cells sorted from blood. Subset: CD45RA+ positively selected. The receptors were sampled from a man aged 18 to 29 in good health.

V and J are TRBV6-4 and TRBJ2-1; unclear D gene. V was clipped by 5 bases and J by 7 bases, with 18 bases between them. CDR3 size: 15 residues. CDR1 is MRHNA and CDR2 is SNTAGT in the germline V gene. CDR3 in DNA: TGTGCCAGCAGTTCATTTAAAGACAATCAGAATGAGCAGTTCTTC. It specifies CASSSFKDNQNEQFF.

The V gene is TRBV19, the J gene TRBJ2-6; the D gene is possibly TRBD2 (6 bases). The V gene's germline CDR1 is LNHDA and CDR2 SQIVND (reference sequence). The length of the CDR3 is 17 residues. With 5 bases removed from V and 4 bases from J, the gap between germline ends came to 18 bases. The CDR3 DNA reads as TGTGCCAGTAGTCCGGGGGTAACTCCCACCGGGGCCAACGTCCTGACTTTC. Its translation is CASSPGVTPTGANVLTF. Based on the CDR3 plus reference TRBV19 and TRBJ2-6, the full variable domain is DGGITQSPKYLFRKEGQNVTLSCEQNLNHDAMYWYRQDPGQGLRLIYYSQIVNDFQKGDIAEGYSVSREKKESFPLTVTSAQKNPTAFYLCASSPGVTPTGANVLTFGAGSRLTVL.

The gene calls are TRBV6-1 and TRBJ1-4; D possibly corresponds to TRBD1 (5 bases). The CDR3 is made up of 18 amino acids. V was cut by 2 bases and J by 0 bases, with 16 bases left in between. Germline V lookup: CDR1 MNHNS, CDR2 SASEGT. The CDR3 region has the DNA TGTGCCAGCAGTGAACCCTCTGCGAGGGGTGCAACTAATGAAAAACTGTTTTTT. Its translation is CASSEPSARGATNEKLFF.

This clone has a handful of counts. Other DNA sequences from this sample encode an identical CDR3 as well. J is TRBJ1-5 and V is TRBV30; a possible D gene is TRBD1 (5 bases). V was clipped by 3 bases and J by 2 bases, with 8 bases between them. The CDR3 sequence is 13 residues long. CDR1 is GTSNPN and CDR2 is SVGIG in the germline V gene (reference sequence). The CDR3 is CAWRGPGNQPQHF. In nucleotides, the CDR3 is TGTGCCTGGAGGGGGCCTGGCAATCAGCCCCAGCATTTT.